This T cell receptor beta chain was sequenced in a study of blood T cell repertoires in COVID-19 (dated by TCRdb to 2019 to 2021). About the investigation overall: Samples from collaborators originated in the United States, Italy and Spain and spanned both the acute and convalescent phases of COVID-19. The material from the prospective study consisted of cDNA or gDNA derived from T cells, B-cell-depleted T cells, or PBMCs. HLA class I and class II types, where available, came from metadata supplied by the sample provider rather than from assay-based typing. Samples came from the ongoing ImmuneRACE study (first 160 participants) plus 1,254 subjects from 6 global collaborators. Sample metadata almost always included a de-identified subject ID, COVID-19 status, age in years and sex. The dataset comprised deeply sampled blood TCRbeta repertoires from subjects exposed to, actively infected with, or recovered from COVID-19. The repertoires were made available in a free public database intended to serve as a resource for research on the immune response to SARS-CoV-2. Paper-wide results and their limitations: The amount of clinical and demographic metadata varied by source and participant and was provided uncurated.

The collaborating institutions used their own protocols to collect whole blood in K2EDTA tubes. For TCRbeta analysis, collaborators shipped samples in one of three forms: frozen whole blood, isolated PBMCs, or DNA extracted from either of those sample types. The germline V gene (reference sequence) supplies CDR1 SGHKS and CDR2 YYEKEE. The CDR3 starts with the cysteine, ends with the phenylalanine, and has 14 residues. Of all the DNA, just the CDR3 is kept, 42 bases in frame from base 1. The junction shows trimming of 0 bases on V and 4 bases on J, and the gene matches do not reach 3 bases of it. On this clone: There is no known antigen for this receptor. Qualities for individual bases were not recorded, and no much larger clone is one base off.

TCRbeta CDR3 regions were amplified from genomic DNA using the immunoSEQ Assay, a bias-controlled multiplex PCR. The study's processing was this. Within the assay, amplification of reference gene primers was used to estimate how many nucleated cells each sample contained. Sequence reads were collapsed and filtered to measure the absolute abundance of every unique TCRbeta CDR3 rearrangement. For each sample, productive Simpson clonality was calculated as the square root of Simpson's diversity index across productive rearrangements. In TCRdb, the immuneACCESS table is reduced to in-frame sequences with V and J assigned. These tables do not hold every clone; where another copy was compared, an unresolved V gene accounts for under half, and the others remain unexplained. D and trimming come from the DNA, and the V and J calls and clone size come from that table. A total of approximately 110,000 clones appear in this sample, about 88% of them only once. About 1.3% of the sample goes to the ten largest clones.

The chain joins TRBV5-5 to TRBJ2-5; TRBD2 lines up with 7 middle nucleotides. This sequence was found in a man aged 35 to 55 with acute or convalescent COVID-19. The sequenced sample consisted of peripheral blood. The CDR3 is CASSLVGGRETQYF. The bases are TGTGCCAGCAGCTTGGTTGGCGGGAGAGAGACCCAGTACTTC.